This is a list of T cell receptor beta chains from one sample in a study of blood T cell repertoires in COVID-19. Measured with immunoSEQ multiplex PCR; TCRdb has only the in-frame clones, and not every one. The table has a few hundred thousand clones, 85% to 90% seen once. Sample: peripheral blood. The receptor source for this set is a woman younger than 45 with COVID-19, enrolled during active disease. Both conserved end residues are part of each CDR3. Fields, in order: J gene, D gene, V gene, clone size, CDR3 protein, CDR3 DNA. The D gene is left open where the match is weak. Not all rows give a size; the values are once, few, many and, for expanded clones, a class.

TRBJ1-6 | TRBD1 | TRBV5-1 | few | CASHSDRNYSPLHF | TGCGCCAGCCACTCGGACAGGAATTATTCACCCCTCCACTTT
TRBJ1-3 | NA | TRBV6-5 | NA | CASTISYSGNTIYF | TGTGCCAGCACTATAAGTTACTCTGGAAACACCATATATTTT
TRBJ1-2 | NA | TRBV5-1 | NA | CASSLDGDYGYTF | TGCGCCAGCAGCTTGGACGGGGACTATGGCTACACCTTC
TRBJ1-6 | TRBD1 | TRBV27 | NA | CASSLGTGGGNSPLHF | TGTGCCAGCAGTTTAGGGACAGGGGGCGGTAATTCACCCCTCCACTTT
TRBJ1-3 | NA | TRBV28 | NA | CASSLSLGNGNTIYF | TGTGCCAGCAGTTTATCCCTCGGGAATGGAAACACCATATATTTT
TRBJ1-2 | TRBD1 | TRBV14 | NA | CASSQVTGPSRGYTF | TGTGCCAGCAGCCAAGTGACAGGGCCCTCTCGCGGCTACACCTTC
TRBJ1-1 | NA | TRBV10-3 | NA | CAIRGETEAFF | TGTGCCATCAGGGGAGAAACTGAAGCTTTCTTT
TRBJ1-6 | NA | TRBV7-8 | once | CASSLTDFNSPLHF | TGTGCCAGCAGCTTAACGGACTTTAATTCACCCCTCCACTTT
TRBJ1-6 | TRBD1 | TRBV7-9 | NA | CASSEGQGAVNNSPLHF | TGTGCCAGCAGCGAGGGACAGGGGGCTGTCAATAATTCACCCCTCCACTTT
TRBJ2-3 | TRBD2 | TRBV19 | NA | CASSSGGGHYTDTQYF | TGTGCCAGTAGTAGCGGCGGGGGGCACTACACAGATACGCAGTATTTT
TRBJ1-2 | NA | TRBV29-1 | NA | CSVRTGNGYTF | TGCAGCGTTCGGACTGGGAATGGCTACACCTTC
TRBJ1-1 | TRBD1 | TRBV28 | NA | CASSSWDRLNTEAFF | TGTGCCAGCAGTTCTTGGGACAGGTTGAACACTGAAGCTTTCTTT
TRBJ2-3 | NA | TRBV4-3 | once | CASSRKTAGVASTDTQYF | TGCGCCAGCAGCCGCAAAACCGCCGGGGTAGCGTCCACAGATACGCAGTATTTT
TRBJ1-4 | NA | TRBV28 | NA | CASSSLQGGGEKLFF | TGTGCCAGCAGTTCACTACAGGGCGGAGGTGAAAAACTGTTTTTT
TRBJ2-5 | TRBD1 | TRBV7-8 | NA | CASLYVGTGRWETQYF | TGTGCCAGCCTCTACGTGGGGACAGGGAGGTGGGAGACCCAGTACTTC
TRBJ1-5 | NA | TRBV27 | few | CASRGPGYSNQPQHF | TGTGCCAGCAGGGGGCCGGGTTATAGCAATCAGCCCCAGCATTTT
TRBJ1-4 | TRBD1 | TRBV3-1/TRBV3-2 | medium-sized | CASSQDGTGTGPEKLFF | TGTGCCAGCAGCCAAGATGGGACCGGGACAGGGCCTGAAAAACTGTTTTTT
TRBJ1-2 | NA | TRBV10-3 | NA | CAISDQNYGYTF | TGTGCCATCAGTGATCAAAACTATGGCTACACCTTC
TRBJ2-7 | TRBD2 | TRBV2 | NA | CASSETGGSSYEQYF | TGTGCCAGCAGTGAAACCGGGGGGAGCTCCTACGAGCAGTACTTC
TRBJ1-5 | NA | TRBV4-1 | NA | CASSQVAGGNQPQHF | TGCGCCAGCAGCCAAGTGGCAGGGGGCAATCAGCCCCAGCATTTT
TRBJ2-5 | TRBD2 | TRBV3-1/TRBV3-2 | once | CASSPRGLAGETQYF | TGTGCCAGCAGCCCCAGAGGGCTAGCGGGCGAGACCCAGTACTTC
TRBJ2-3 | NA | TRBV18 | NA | CASSPRGTDTQYF | TGTGCCAGCTCACCGAGGGGCACAGATACGCAGTATTTT
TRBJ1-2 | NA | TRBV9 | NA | CASSVTIGANGGYTF | TGTGCCAGCAGCGTTACGATAGGAGCTAACGGTGGCTACACCTTC
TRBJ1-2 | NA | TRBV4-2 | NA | CASSPPASGGGYTF | TGTGCCAGCAGCCCGCCGGCTTCAGGTGGTGGCTACACCTTC